These 10 T cell receptor beta chains were all obtained from the same sample, sequenced in a study of identical twins (dated by TCRdb to about 2016). Preparation of the library involved 5' RACE. For sequencing, an Illumina HiSeq 2000 was employed. The public sequencing data were trimmed at Q25 with fastp and processed into clonotypes with MiXCR by TCRdb, which kept only in-frame beta chains. Records with the same CDR3 protein are collapsed into one entry carrying the most frequent genes and DNA. This sample lists a few hundred thousand distinct CDR3 sequences; 8% to 11% were detected once. The ten most abundant clones make up 9% to 10% of the sample. Source material: memory T cells sorted from blood. Taken with the paper, the label for cell subset or site translates to: CD45RO+ enriched T cells. The receptors come from a man aged 45-65 years in good health.

On this clonotype itself: At one end, the junction sequence differs from germline, possibly due to a read error. This chain connects TRBV15 to TRBJ2-1; no clear D. CDR1 is LNHNV, CDR2 YYDKDF, per germline (reference sequence). This CDR3 is built from 12 residues. This CDR3 reads CATSRGYNDQFF. The CDR3 DNA is TGTGCCACCAGCAGAGGTTACAATGATCAGTTCTTC.

This chain joins TRBV11-2 and TRBJ1-2; 7 nucleotides align to TRBD1. V lost 5 bases, J lost 5 bases, and 5 bases stayed unmatched. There are 13 residues in the CDR3. Looked up from germline, CDR1 is SGHAT and CDR2 is FQNNGV. The CDR3 here is CASSAKGAYGYTF. The CDR3 bases are TGTGCCAGCAGCGCCAAGGGGGCGTATGGCTACACCTTC.

J is TRBJ2-2 and V is TRBV12-3 or TRBV12-4; D perhaps matches TRBD1 (5 bases). This CDR3 is 14 amino acids long. Between the trimmed V and J ends, which lost 6 bases and 6 bases, there was a span of 14 bases. CDR3 loop: CASSRRGSAGELFF. The CDR3 DNA sequence: TGTGCCAGCAGCCGAAGGGGTTCGGCCGGGGAGCTGTTTTTT.

This clonotype was counted many times. The chain combines TRBV5-1 with TRBJ2-2; 7 nucleotides align to TRBD2. Germline CDR1 reads SGHRS; CDR2 reads YFSETQ. The junction had 4 bases not matched to a gene; V was cut back by 1 base and J by 1 base. The CDR3 is 16 residues long. The CDR3, as DNA: TGCGCCAGCAGCTTGTTTGGGGGGGAGAACACCGGGGAGCTGTTTTTT. Translation: CASSLFGGENTGELFF. Using reference TRBV5-1 and TRBJ2-2 for the parts outside the CDR3, the full variable domain is KAGVTQTPRYLIKTRGQQVTLSCSPISGHRSVSWYQQTPGQGLQFLFEYFSETQRNKGNFPGRFSGRQFSNSRSEMNVSTLELGDSALYLCASSLFGGENTGELFFGEGSRLTVL.

The rearrangement uses TRBV20-1 and TRBJ2-4; D remains unclear. Germline CDR1 reads DFQATT; CDR2 reads SNEGSKA (reference sequence). The CDR3 spans 14 residues. V lost 0 bases, J lost 5 bases, and 11 bases lay in between. Here the CDR3 reads CSARDFTRENIQYF. As DNA, the CDR3 is TGCAGTGCTAGAGATTTTACCCGGGAAAACATTCAGTACTTC.

This chain joins TRBV10-3 and TRBJ2-6; maybe TRBD2 (6 bases). Trimming removed 4 bases at V and 0 bases at J, with 7 bases between. The CDR3 is made up of 15 amino acids. Germline CDR1 reads ENHRY; CDR2 reads SYGVKD. This chain's CDR3 is CAISAGSSGANVLTF. The CDR3 bases are TGTGCCATCAGTGCCGGGAGCTCTGGGGCCAACGTCCTGACTTTC.

This clonotype showed up many times. V gene TRBV5-1 combines with J gene TRBJ2-3; 12 bases are a match to TRBD1. The CDR3 has 17 residues. J gave up 3 bases and V 2 bases, and 7 bases lay outside the gene matches. Germline CDR1 SGHRS, CDR2 YFSETQ. DNA of the CDR3: TGCGCCAGCAGCTTACGGGACAGGGGGCCTCGGACAGATACGCAGTATTTT. Encoded protein: CASSLRDRGPRTDTQYF.

The sample holds a few counts of this clonotype. The chain combines TRBV20-1 with TRBJ1-1; TRBD1 aligns across 9 bases. Trimming took 5 bases from V and 1 from J; bases not matched to a gene: 8. This CDR3 comprises 15 residues. Germline CDR1 is DFQATT and CDR2 is SNEGSKA (reference sequence). CDR3 in DNA: TGCAGTGCTTTCCACCCGGGACAGGGGAACACTGAAGCTTTCTTT. Translated: CSAFHPGQGNTEAFF.

This clonotype showed up just a few times. The J gene is TRBJ2-3, the V gene TRBV7-8; D assignment may be TRBD1 or TRBD2 (7 bases each). Germline CDR1 reads SGHVS; CDR2 reads FQNEAQ. The CDR3 is 15 residues long. Trimming removed 7 bases at V and 2 bases at J, with 16 bases between. CDR3 nucleotide sequence: TGTGCCAGCACCCCGGGGGGACAGTCCACAGATACGCAGTATTTT. It encodes CASTPGGQSTDTQYF.

This clonotype was recorded at least ten times. V and J are TRBV7-9 and TRBJ1-6, with 7 bases matching TRBD1. The V segment lost 5 bases and the J segment 7 bases; nucleotides outside the gene matches: 2. Per germline, CDR1 SEHNR and CDR2 FQNEAQ (reference sequence). This CDR3 comprises 13 residues. The CDR3 loop reads CASSPGGNSPLHF. The CDR3 DNA sequence: TGTGCCAGCAGCCCAGGGGGAAATTCACCCCTCCACTTT.